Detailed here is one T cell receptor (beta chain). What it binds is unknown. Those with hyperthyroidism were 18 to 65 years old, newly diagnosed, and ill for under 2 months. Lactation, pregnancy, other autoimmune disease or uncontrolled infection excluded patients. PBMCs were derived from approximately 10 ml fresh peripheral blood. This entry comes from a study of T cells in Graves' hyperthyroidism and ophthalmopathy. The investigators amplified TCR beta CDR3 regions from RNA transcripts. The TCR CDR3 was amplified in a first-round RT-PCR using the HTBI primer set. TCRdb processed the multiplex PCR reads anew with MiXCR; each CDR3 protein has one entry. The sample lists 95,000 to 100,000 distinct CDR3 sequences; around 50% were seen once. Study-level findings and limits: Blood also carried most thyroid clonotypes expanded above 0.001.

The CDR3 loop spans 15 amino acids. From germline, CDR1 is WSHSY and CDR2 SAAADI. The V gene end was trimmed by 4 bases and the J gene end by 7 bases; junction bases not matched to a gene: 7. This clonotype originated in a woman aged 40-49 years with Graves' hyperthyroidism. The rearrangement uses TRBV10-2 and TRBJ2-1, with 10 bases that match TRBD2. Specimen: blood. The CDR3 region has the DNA TGCGCCAGCAGTGGTCTAGCGGGAGTGGTGAATGAGCAGTTCTTC. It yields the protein CASSGLAGVVNEQFF.